This passage covers 7 T cell receptor beta chains from one sample sequenced in a study of post-analysis software for immune sequencing data. Regarding the study as a whole: Controls had lower frequencies than patients of about 5 TRBV segments, which included TRBV5-6, TRBV5-1 and TRBV20-1.

These receptors' antigens are unknown. Presence of unique molecular identifiers characterized the TCR beta cDNA libraries. TCRdb re-called the PCR reads with MiXCR, one entry per CDR3 protein. The table records hundreds of thousands of distinct CDR3 sequences, 44% of them present only once. Source material: blood. Receptors originate from a girl aged 10-17 years with multiple sclerosis.

The rearrangement links TRBV12-3 or TRBV12-4 to TRBJ2-7; the D gene is possibly TRBD1 (6 bases). This CDR3 has 14 amino acids. Trimming took 6 bases from V and 2 from J, leaving 14 bases between them. The CDR3, as DNA: TGTGCCAGCAGGGATCAGGGGTCCACCTACGAGCAGTACTTC. Protein: CASRDQGSTYEQYF.

CDR3 in DNA: TGTGCCAGCAGCCCCTCTAGGGGGGCTCAGCCCCAGCATTTT. Protein product: CASSPSRGAQPQHF. The chain recombines TRBV16 with TRBJ1-5, with a possible D match to TRBD1 (6 bases). The CDR3 contains 14 residues. V dropped 4 bases and J dropped 6 bases, with 13 bases sitting between them. Germline loops: CDR1 KGHSY, CDR2 FQNENV.

This clonotype was observed a handful of times. V and J are TRBV12-3 or TRBV12-4 and TRBJ1-2; D is unresolved. The CDR3 totals 12 residues. The V end was cut by 7 bases, the J end by 8 bases, with 14 bases between. The CDR3 loop is CASTPGPRGYTF. The CDR3 region has the DNA TGTGCCAGCACCCCCGGGCCCCGGGGCTACACCTTC.

This chain connects TRBV7-9 to TRBJ1-2, with D unresolved. Trimming left V 1 base short and J 6 bases short, with 15 bases between. This CDR3 contains 15 residues. CDR1 and CDR2 from the germline V gene are SEHNR and FQNEAQ (reference sequence). For the CDR3, the DNA is TGTGCCAGCAGCTTAGGCACCCAAGTGTCGGATGGCTACACCTTC. Its protein product is CASSLGTQVSDGYTF.

This clonotype was detected only a few times. V is TRBV12-3 or TRBV12-4 and J is TRBJ1-2, with 8 bases lining up with TRBD1. The CDR3 covers 12 residues. J lost 7 bases, V lost 5 bases, and 3 bases had no gene match. This CDR3 is CASSKDRVGYTF. Here the CDR3 DNA reads TGTGCCAGCAGTAAGGACAGGGTTGGCTACACCTTC.

This sequence joins TRBV29-1 and TRBJ2-1, with TRBD2 as a possible D gene (6 bases). This CDR3 region has 15 residues. Per the germline V gene, CDR1 is SQVTM and CDR2 is ANQGSEA. CDR3 region: CTVGGGPGRYNEQFF. The CDR3 DNA is TGCACCGTCGGGGGTGGACCAGGGCGCTACAATGAGCAGTTCTTC.

CDR3 in DNA: TGTGCCAGCAGCGTAGGAAGCGGGTCGATCACAGATACGCAGTATTTT. It translates to CASSVGSGSITDTQYF. The V and J genes are TRBV9 and TRBJ2-3; tentative D call: TRBD2 (6 bases). CDR1 is SGDLS and CDR2 is YYNGEE in the germline V gene. CDR3 length: 16 amino acids. The V gene lost 0 bases and the J gene lost 2 bases, with 13 bases spanning the gap.